The rows below give T cell receptor beta chains drawn from one sample of a study of blood T cell repertoires in COVID-19. Assay used: immunoSEQ multiplex PCR; TCRdb lists only in-frame clones, some missing. This sample has under 200,000 clones; about four fifths occur once, and the top ten carry 10% to 15%. Sequencing was done on a sample of peripheral blood. These receptor sequences come from a man between 65 and 85 years old who had recovered from COVID-19. The CDR3 runs from the conserved cysteine through the conserved F or W. The D gene is left open where the match is weak. Expanded clones are given a class, and other clones once, few, many or no size at all.

V gene	D gene	clone size	J gene	CDR3 protein	CDR3 DNA
TRBV18	TRBD1	NA	TRBJ2-7	CASSYGTGGSYEQYF	TGTGCCAGCTCCTACGGGACAGGGGGCTCCTACGAGCAGTACTTC
TRBV19	NA	NA	TRBJ1-1	CASTLQVGNTEAFF	TGTGCCAGTACCCTACAGGTGGGGAACACTGAAGCTTTCTTT
TRBV5-8	TRBD2	NA	TRBJ2-2	CASRPAPKLAANTGELFF	TGTGCCAGCAGACCAGCGCCCAAACTAGCGGCGAACACCGGGGAGCTGTTTTTT
TRBV10-2	NA	NA	TRBJ1-3	CASSEGGFSGNTIYF	TGCGCCAGCAGTGAGGGAGGATTCTCTGGAAACACCATATATTTT
TRBV7-2	NA	NA	TRBJ2-5	CASSSQGLTETQYF	TGTGCCAGCAGCTCTCAGGGTCTCACGGAGACCCAGTACTTC
TRBV19	TRBD2	NA	TRBJ2-2	CASSIWTSGSSGTGELFF	TGTGCCAGTAGTATCTGGACTAGCGGGAGTAGTGGCACCGGGGAGCTGTTTTTT
TRBV28	TRBD1	NA	TRBJ1-1	CASSLEGRGNTEAFF	TGTGCCAGCAGTTTAGAGGGCAGGGGGAATACTGAAGCTTTCTTT
TRBV7-8	TRBD2	few	TRBJ2-4	CASTPGASGSQNIQYF	TGTGCCAGCACCCCGGGGGCTAGCGGGAGTCAAAACATTCAGTACTTC
TRBV24-1	NA	NA	TRBJ1-2	CATKVVALPETYGYTF	TGTGCCACCAAGGTAGTGGCCCTCCCGGAGACCTATGGCTACACCTTC
TRBV11-2	NA	NA	TRBJ1-3	CASSLGGGDTIYF	TGTGCCAGCAGCTTAGGGGGCGGGGACACCATATATTTT
TRBV6-6	NA	NA	TRBJ2-5	CASSSSTVKETQYF	NA
TRBV27	TRBD1	NA	TRBJ1-2	CASGLIGGNYGYTF	TGTGCCAGCGGCCTGATAGGGGGCAACTATGGCTACACCTTC
TRBV5-5	TRBD1	NA	TRBJ2-7	CASSLTGATYEQYF	TGTGCCAGCAGCCTCACAGGGGCGACCTACGAGCAGTACTTC
TRBV7-2	TRBD1	NA	TRBJ1-4	CASSFGTGHEKLFF	TGTGCCAGCAGCTTTGGGACAGGGCACGAAAAACTGTTTTTT
TRBV7-6	TRBD2	NA	TRBJ2-1	CASSFGLVSNNEQFF	TGTGCCAGCAGCTTCGGACTAGTTTCGAACAATGAGCAGTTCTTC
TRBV5-1	TRBD2	NA	TRBJ2-1	CASNKEAGVSYNEQFF	TGCGCCAGCAACAAGGAGGCGGGAGTTTCGTACAATGAGCAGTTCTTC
TRBV2	TRBD1	NA	TRBJ1-4	CASMTGTGALEKLFF	TGTGCCAGCATGACCGGGACAGGGGCGTTGGAAAAACTGTTTTTT
TRBV2	TRBD2	NA	TRBJ2-1	CASTTVGGRRRNEQFF	TGTGCCAGCACCACGGTCGGCGGGAGGCGCCGCAATGAGCAGTTCTTC
TRBV15	TRBD1	NA	TRBJ2-3	CATSRVQGAGEDTQYF	TGTGCCACCAGCAGGGTACAGGGGGCAGGTGAAGATACGCAGTATTTT
TRBV6-5	TRBD1	NA	TRBJ1-2	CASSYSSGGRGYGYTF	TGTGCCAGCAGTTACTCGTCAGGGGGCAGAGGTTATGGCTACACCTTC
TRBV7-2	TRBD2	NA	TRBJ2-1	CASSRRGLAGGGSYNEQFF	TGTGCCAGCAGCAGACGGGGACTAGCGGGAGGGGGCTCCTACAATGAGCAGTTCTTC
TRBV6-6	TRBD1	NA	TRBJ1-2	CASGGQDGYGYTF	TGTGCCAGCGGGGGACAGGACGGCTATGGCTACACCTTC
TRBV4-3	TRBD2	NA	TRBJ2-1	CASSQELAGGPHEQFF	TGCGCCAGCAGCCAAGAACTAGCGGGAGGGCCCCATGAGCAGTTCTTC
TRBV7-2	TRBD1	NA	TRBJ2-1	CASSLMGQINEQFF	TGTGCCAGCAGCTTAATGGGACAGATTAATGAGCAGTTCTTC
TRBV25-1	TRBD2	NA	TRBJ2-7	CASSDPLAGGTRAYEQYF	TGTGCCAGCAGTGATCCCCTAGCGGGAGGCACGAGGGCCTACGAGCAGTACTTC
TRBV10-3	TRBD2	NA	TRBJ2-7	CAISDGTSGSTSYEQYF	TGTGCCATCAGTGATGGAACTAGCGGGAGTACATCCTACGAGCAGTACTTC
TRBV2	TRBD1	once	TRBJ2-5	CASGDRGRETQYF	TGTGCCAGCGGGGACAGGGGGCGGGAGACCCAGTACTTC
TRBV3-1/TRBV3-2	NA	NA	TRBJ1-5	CASSPGGGGQPQHF	TGTGCCAGCAGCCCGGGGGGTGGGGGTCAGCCCCAGCATTTT
TRBV7-8	TRBD1	NA	TRBJ1-1	CASSRRGTGFNTEAFF	TGTGCCAGCAGCCGGCGCGGGACAGGGTTTAACACTGAAGCTTTCTTT
TRBV7-9	TRBD2	few	TRBJ2-7	CASSFLSGRVYEQYF	TGTGCCAGCAGCTTCCTGAGCGGGAGGGTTTACGAGCAGTACTTC
TRBV6-1	NA	NA	TRBJ1-5	CASEKAGSSNQPQHF	TGTGCCAGCGAAAAAGCAGGGTCAAGCAATCAGCCCCAGCATTTT
TRBV19	TRBD2	NA	TRBJ2-2	CASSVGGGTGELFF	TGTGCCAGTAGTGTCGGGGGGGGCACCGGGGAGCTGTTTTTT
TRBV5-8	NA	NA	TRBJ1-3	CASSLAGGLSGNTIYF	TGTGCCAGCAGCTTGGCGGGGGGGCTTTCTGGAAACACCATATATTTT
TRBV5-4	NA	NA	TRBJ1-1	CASSLGGNSQNTEAFF	TGTGCCAGCAGCTTGGGTGGTAACAGCCAGAACACTGAAGCTTTCTTT
TRBV19	TRBD2	NA	TRBJ2-7	CASSISSGLAPYEQYF	TGTGCCAGTAGTATATCTAGCGGCCTGGCTCCCTACGAGCAGTACTTC
TRBV4-3	NA	NA	TRBJ2-3	CASSLQARTDTSTDTQYF	TGCGCCAGCAGCCTACAAGCGAGGACAGATACTAGCACAGATACGCAGTATTTT
TRBV5-1	TRBD1	NA	TRBJ2-5	CASSWRPSTGEETQYF	TGCGCCAGCAGCTGGAGGCCCTCTACAGGGGAAGAGACCCAGTACTTC
TRBV11-1	TRBD2	NA	TRBJ2-1	CASSLGAGGPYNEQFF	TGTGCCAGCAGCTTAGGGGCGGGAGGGCCTTACAATGAGCAGTTCTTC
TRBV5-4	TRBD1	NA	TRBJ2-2	CASSWTGVYPGELFF	TGTGCCAGCAGCTGGACAGGGGTATACCCCGGGGAGCTGTTTTTT
TRBV11-2	NA	few	TRBJ1-6	CASSFGESPLHF	TGTGCCAGCAGCTTTGGGGAGAGTCCCCTCCACTTT
TRBV19	TRBD1	NA	TRBJ2-7	CASSQGQGAYEQYF	TGTGCCAGTAGCCAGGGACAGGGGGCTTACGAGCAGTACTTC
TRBV14	NA	once	TRBJ1-1	CASSQATGYRGEAFF	TGTGCCAGCAGCCAAGCGACTGGCTACCGGGGTGAAGCTTTCTTT
TRBV6-5	TRBD2	NA	TRBJ2-7	CASSQGSGSSYEQYF	TGTGCCAGCAGCCAAGGGAGCGGGAGCTCCTACGAGCAGTACTTC
TRBV18	TRBD2	NA	TRBJ2-1	CASGAGAPYNEQFF	TGTGCCAGCGGAGCGGGGGCTCCCTACAATGAGCAGTTCTTC
TRBV28	TRBD2	NA	TRBJ2-2	CASSRSLAGGLTGELFF	TGTGCCAGCAGTAGATCACTAGCGGGAGGTTTGACCGGGGAGCTGTTTTTT